What follows are 14 T cell receptor beta chains derived from one specimen sequenced in a study of identical twins. TCRdb re-analysed the 5' RACE reads in MiXCR, keeping a single row per CDR3 protein. The data contain 400,000 or so distinct CDR3 sequences, 8.5% to 10% of them singletons. Sequencing was performed on naive T cells sorted from blood. These receptors all come from a woman between 50 and 59 years old in good health.

At least ten counts were recorded for this clonotype. The V call is TRBV24-1, the J call TRBJ1-1; perhaps TRBD1 as D (5 bases). The CDR3 is 15 amino acids. V was pared by 3 bases and J by 3 bases, with 13 bases between. Looked up from germline, CDR1 is KGHDR and CDR2 is SFDVKD. CDR3 sequence (DNA): TGTGCCACCAGTGATCCAAGGGGACGGGACACTGAAGCTTTCTTT. It encodes CATSDPRGRDTEAFF.

This clonotype was seen a handful of times. The J gene is TRBJ2-5, the V gene TRBV4-1; 7 bases align to TRBD1. The trim removed 6 bases at V and 1 base at J, leaving 11 bases unmatched. CDR3 size: 16 residues. Germline CDR1 MGHRA, CDR2 YSYEKL. CDR3 region: CASRQPTGSPQETQYF. As DNA, the CDR3 is TGCGCCAGCAGGCAACCGACAGGGAGCCCCCAAGAGACCCAGTACTTC.

This clonotype occurred many times. This chain connects TRBV7-9 to TRBJ1-2, with TRBD1 matching 8 bases. J lost 3 bases, V lost 0 bases, and 3 bases had no gene match. The CDR3 extends over 15 amino acids. Germline values: CDR1 SEHNR, CDR2 FQNEAQ (reference sequence). The CDR3 loop reads CASSLAGTGHYGYTF. The CDR3 DNA follows: TGTGCCAGCAGCTTAGCCGGGACAGGCCACTATGGCTACACCTTC.

This clonotype was counted many times. The chain links TRBV20-1 to TRBJ2-1; TRBD2 agrees at 9 bases. The V gene's germline CDR1 is DFQATT and CDR2 SNEGSKA (reference sequence). CDR3 length: 17 amino acids. The ends lost 0 bases at V and 1 base at J; junction bases unmatched: 7. The CDR3 loop is CSARDPSGRSSYNEQFF. The CDR3 DNA sequence: TGCAGTGCTAGAGATCCCAGCGGGAGGAGTTCCTACAATGAGCAGTTCTTC.

This clonotype was counted a few times. The chain's CDR3 is CASSALEGLAGEQFF. Written as DNA, the CDR3 is TGTGCCAGCAGCGCCCTGGAAGGGTTAGCAGGGGAGCAGTTCTTC. The V call is TRBV9, the J call TRBJ2-1, with TRBD1 as a possible D gene (5 bases). The V and J ends lost 3 bases and 10 bases respectively, with 20 bases between them. The CDR3 runs to 15 residues. Germline V lookup: CDR1 SGDLS, CDR2 YYNGEE. The complete variable domain, with remaining parts taken from reference TRBV9 and TRBJ2-1, reads DSGVTQTPKHLITATGQRVTLRCSPRSGDLSVYWYQQSLDQGLQFLIQYYNGEERAKGNILERFSAQQFPDLHSELNLSSLELGDSALYFCASSALEGLAGEQFFGPGTRLTVL.

This clonotype was observed a handful of times. Written as DNA, the CDR3 is TGTGCCTGGACCCCGGGCAGGGTAACTGAAGCTTTCTTT. Its protein is CAWTPGRVTEAFF. The chain uses TRBV30 and TRBJ1-1; a possible D gene is TRBD1 (5 bases). V was clipped by 4 bases and J by 5 bases, with 14 bases between them. The germline CDR1 and CDR2 sequences are GTSNPN and SVGIG (reference sequence). This CDR3 region has 13 residues.

The chain joins TRBV1 to TRBJ2-4; no check of the table's D call, TRBD2, against the DNA was made. TRBV1 has pseudogene status. This CDR3 comprises 16 residues. This chain's CDR3 is CTSSHGLAVAKNIQYF. CDR3 nucleotides: TGCACCAGCAGCCACGGGCTAGCGGTAGCCAAAAACATTCAGTACTTC.

The sample holds many counts of this clonotype. The chain carries TRBV7-3 and TRBJ2-3; no clear D gene. The CDR3 runs to 14 residues. Trimming took 0 bases from V and 2 from J, leaving 6 bases between them. CDR1 is SGHTA, CDR2 FQGTGA, per germline. The CDR3 region is CASSLTGYTDTQYF. In DNA, the CDR3 is TGTGCCAGCAGCTTAACAGGCTACACAGATACGCAGTATTTT.

V gene TRBV3-1 combines with J gene TRBJ2-3, with 7 nucleotides matching TRBD2. The germline V gene encodes CDR1 LGHDT and CDR2 YNNKEL (reference sequence). CDR3 length: 18 residues. The V segment lost 3 bases and the J segment 0 bases; nucleotides outside the gene matches: 12. CDR3 coding DNA: TGTGCCAGCAGCCACCTCATTAAAACGGGAGGTAGCACAGATACGCAGTATTTT. It yields the protein CASSHLIKTGGSTDTQYF.

This chain connects TRBV2 to TRBJ2-3; the D is unclear. Germline CDR1 SNHLY, CDR2 FYNNEI. Trimming cost V 2 bases and J 7 bases, with 4 bases left between them. This CDR3 region has 11 residues. The CDR3 loop is CASSETNTQYF. The CDR3 DNA sequence: TGTGCCAGCAGTGAAACGAATACGCAGTATTTT.

This chain links TRBV7-9 with TRBJ2-7; TRBD2 aligns across 7 bases. The V segment lost 3 bases and the J segment 5 bases; nucleotides outside the gene matches: 16. The germline V gene encodes CDR1 SEHNR and CDR2 FQNEAQ (reference sequence). This CDR3 is 17 amino acids long. The chain's CDR3 is CASSFFIGGGLGNEQYF. CDR3 DNA sequence: TGTGCCAGCAGCTTTTTTATTGGGGGAGGGCTCGGGAACGAGCAGTACTTC.

V and J are TRBV29-1 and TRBJ2-1; D possibly corresponds to TRBD2 (5 bases). The germline V gene encodes CDR1 SQVTM and CDR2 ANQGSEA. The ends were cut back, 4 bases at V and 8 bases at J, with 15 bases in the middle. The CDR3 contains 13 residues. The CDR3 DNA reads as TGCAGCGTTGCAGCGGTTGCGTACTATGAGCAGTTCTTC. This encodes CSVAAVAYYEQFF.

The CDR3 region is CASSQEVGGLSSYEQYF. As DNA, the CDR3 is TGTGCCAGCAGCCAAGAGGTCGGGGGCTTAAGCTCCTACGAGCAGTACTTC. The chain has TRBV4-2 and TRBJ2-7; possibly TRBD1 or TRBD2 for D (6 bases each). CDR3 length: 17 amino acids. V lost 0 bases, J lost 0 bases, and 15 bases lay in between. The V gene's germline CDR1 is LGHNA and CDR2 YNFKEQ.

This clonotype was recorded a few times. This chain connects TRBV2 to TRBJ2-2; D might be TRBD2 (6 bases). Germline loops: CDR1 SNHLY, CDR2 FYNNEI. The V gene lost 7 bases and the J gene lost 1 base, with 10 bases spanning the gap. The CDR3 is made up of 14 amino acids. The CDR3 bases are TGTGCCAGCACTGCGGGACTGAACACCGGGGAGCTGTTTTTT. Translated, it gives CASTAGLNTGELFF.